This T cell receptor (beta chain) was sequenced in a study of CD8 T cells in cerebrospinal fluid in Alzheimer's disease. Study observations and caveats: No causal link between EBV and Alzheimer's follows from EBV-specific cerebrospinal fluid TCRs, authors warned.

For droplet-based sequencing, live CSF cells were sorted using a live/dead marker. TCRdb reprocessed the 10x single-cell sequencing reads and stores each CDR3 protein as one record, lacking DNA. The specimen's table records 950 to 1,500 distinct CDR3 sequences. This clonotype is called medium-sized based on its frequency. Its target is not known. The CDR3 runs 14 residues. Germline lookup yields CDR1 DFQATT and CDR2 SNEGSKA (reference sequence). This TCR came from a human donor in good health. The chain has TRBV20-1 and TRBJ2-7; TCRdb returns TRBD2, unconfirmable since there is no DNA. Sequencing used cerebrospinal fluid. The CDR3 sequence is CSAGNRGGRYEQYF.